The rows below give T cell receptor beta chains drawn from one sample of a study of blood T cell repertoires in COVID-19. The assay was immunoSEQ multiplex PCR, and TCRdb's table has in-frame clones only and misses some. Seen here are over 150,000 clones, 84% observed once, and the top ten hold 13%. The sequencing input was peripheral blood. These receptors were obtained from a human donor in a cohort sampled during active COVID-19. CDR3s include the opening cysteine and the closing phenylalanine or tryptophan. D genes are given only for firm matches. A row's size may be missing; if present it is once, few, many or a size class.

j_call clone_size v_call d_call cdr3_aa cdr3_nt
TRBJ2-3 . TRBV11-3 TRBD1 CASSSKGQLGADTQYF TGTGCCAGCAGCTCAAAGGGACAGCTCGGCGCAGATACGCAGTATTTT
TRBJ2-1 once TRBV5-1 . CASSLAGNRADEQFF TGCGCCAGCAGCTTGGCCGGGAACAGGGCCGATGAGCAGTTCTTC
TRBJ2-7 . TRBV3-1/TRBV3-2 TRBD1 CASSQDLGPGQSLGEQYF TGTGCCAGCAGCCAAGACTTGGGGCCGGGACAGTCCCTAGGCGAGCAGTACTTC
TRBJ2-3 . TRBV27 TRBD2 CASSGGTSGILDTQYF TGTGCCAGCAGTGGCGGGACTAGCGGGATATTAGATACGCAGTATTTT
TRBJ2-1 . TRBV19 . CASSTWGASYNEQFF TGTGCCAGTAGTACGTGGGGAGCCTCCTACAATGAGCAGTTCTTC
TRBJ1-6 . TRBV5-1 TRBD1 CASSLTGAHSPLHF TGCGCCAGCAGCTTAACAGGGGCGCATTCACCCCTCCACTTT
TRBJ2-3 . TRBV28 TRBD1 CASKPGTGVTDTQYF TGTGCCAGCAAACCCGGGACAGGGGTTACAGATACGCAGTATTTT
TRBJ2-7 once TRBV2 TRBD1 CASSLGTGTLLEQYF TGTGCCAGCAGTCTTGGGACAGGGACACTGCTCGAGCAGTACTTC
TRBJ2-3 . TRBV5-1 TRBD2 CASSSGTSGRADTQYF TGCGCCAGCAGCTCCGGGACTAGCGGGAGGGCCGATACGCAGTATTTT
TRBJ2-3 . TRBV5-6 . CASSILASTDTQYF TGTGCCAGCAGCATACTAGCCTCCACAGATACGCAGTATTTT
TRBJ1-2 . TRBV10-1 . CASRGPDSGYTF TGCGCCAGCAGGGGACCGGACAGTGGCTACACCTTC
TRBJ2-1 . TRBV2 TRBD2 CASSDGLAGEGNEQFF TGTGCCAGCAGTGACGGACTAGCGGGAGAAGGGAATGAGCAGTTCTTC
TRBJ2-3 . TRBV7-8 TRBD1 CASSGRDSRRPDTQYF TGTGCCAGCAGCGGTCGGGACAGCCGGAGACCAGATACGCAGTATTTT
TRBJ2-7 . TRBV5-1 TRBD1 CASSLAGTGGGYEQYF TGCGCCAGCAGCTTGGCCGGGACAGGGGGCGGGTACGAGCAGTACTTC
TRBJ1-2 . TRBV7-2 . CASSLAGGFTNYGYTF TGTGCCAGCAGCTTAGCGGGGGGTTTTACTAACTATGGCTACACCTTC
TRBJ2-1 . TRBV30 . CAWSKGRGHNEQFF TGTGCCTGGAGTAAAGGGCGGGGCCACAATGAGCAGTTCTTC
TRBJ1-5 . TRBV18 . CASSTLQGTNQPQHF TGTGCCAGCTCAACCTTACAGGGTACCAATCAGCCCCAGCATTTT
TRBJ2-7 . TRBV5-4 . CASSLGESSYEQYF TGTGCCAGCAGCTTGGGAGAGAGCTCCTACGAGCAGTACTTC
TRBJ2-3 . TRBV14 TRBD2 CASSQPLAGGLNTQYF TGTGCCAGCAGCCAGCCACTAGCGGGAGGGCTAAATACGCAGTATTTT
TRBJ2-1 . TRBV30 TRBD2 CAWSDGVSGRWNEQFF TGTGCCTGGAGTGACGGGGTTAGCGGGAGGTGGAATGAGCAGTTCTTC
TRBJ2-1 . TRBV5-5 TRBD2 CASSLILAGGGEQFF TGTGCCAGCAGCTTGATCCTAGCGGGAGGTGGGGAGCAGTTCTTC
TRBJ2-1 . TRBV18 TRBD2 CASSPLLVGLAGEFNEQFF TGTGCCAGCTCACCACTGTTAGTGGGACTAGCGGGAGAGTTCAATGAGCAGTTCTTC
TRBJ2-5 . TRBV6-6 TRBD1 CASNRQGANQETQYF TGTGCCAGCAATAGACAGGGGGCGAACCAAGAGACCCAGTACTTC
TRBJ1-6 . TRBV21-1 . CASTTDKCSYNSPLHF TGTGCCAGCACCACGGACAAGTGCTCCTATAATTCACCCCTCCACTTT
TRBJ1-5 . TRBV5-1 TRBD1 CASSLRQGGQPQHF TGCGCCAGCAGCTTGCGGCAGGGGGGTCAGCCCCAGCATTTT
TRBJ2-3 . TRBV10-3 TRBD2 CAISEKPGLTDTQYF TGTGCCATCAGTGAGAAACCGGGACTAACAGATACGCAGTATTTT
TRBJ2-1 . TRBV29-1 . CSVEDRVGSVYNEQFF TGCAGCGTTGAAGATCGCGTCGGGAGCGTCTACAATGAGCAGTTCTTC
TRBJ2-5 . TRBV15 TRBD2 CATSRAQREGRETQYF TGTGCCACCAGCAGAGCCCAGCGGGAGGGCCGGGAGACCCAGTACTTC
TRBJ2-1 . TRBV19 TRBD2 CASSFIASGKNNEQFF TGTGCCAGTAGTTTCATTGCTAGCGGAAAGAACAATGAGCAGTTCTTC
TRBJ1-3 . TRBV19 . CASSIGRVSGNTIYF TGTGCCAGTAGTATCGGGAGAGTCTCTGGAAACACCATATATTTT
TRBJ2-1 . TRBV27 TRBD2 CASSLVGTSFYNEQFF TGTGCCAGCAGTTTAGTTGGGACTAGCTTCTACAATGAGCAGTTCTTC
TRBJ2-1 . TRBV9 . CASSPKTSGNEQFF TGTGCCAGCAGCCCCAAGACTAGTGGCAATGAGCAGTTCTTC
TRBJ1-2 . TRBV5-4 . CASSLQGPLGYGYTF TGTGCCAGCAGCTTACAGGGACCGCTGGGCTATGGCTACACCTTC
TRBJ2-7 . TRBV11-2 . CASSLAAGSYEQYF TGTGCCAGCAGCTTAGCGGCGGGGTCCTACGAGCAGTACTTC
TRBJ1-2 . TRBV5-1 TRBD1 CASSRGQGYGYTF TGCGCCAGCAGCCGGGGACAGGGCTATGGCTACACCTTC
TRBJ2-1 . TRBV2 TRBD2 CASLSTSFYEQFF TGTGCCAGCTTGTCGACTAGCTTCTATGAGCAGTTCTTC
TRBJ2-7 few TRBV9 . CASSAGFRATYEQYF TGTGCCAGCAGCGCGGGATTTAGGGCCACCTACGAGCAGTACTTC
TRBJ1-1 . TRBV18 . CASSPPQGYTEAFF TGTGCCAGCTCACCACCGCAGGGGTACACTGAAGCTTTCTTT
TRBJ2-1 . TRBV5-1 TRBD2 CASSLVGGREYNEQFF TGCGCCAGCAGCTTGGTTGGCGGGAGGGAGTATAATGAGCAGTTCTTC
TRBJ2-1 few TRBV5-1 . CASSLGAYSYNEQFF TGCGCCAGCAGCTTGGGGGCCTATTCCTACAATGAGCAGTTCTTC
TRBJ2-7 once TRBV27 . CASSRGREVIEQYF TGTGCCAGCAGTAGGGGGAGGGAGGTTATCGAGCAGTACTTC
TRBJ2-1 once TRBV19 . CASSTTLTGWYNEQFF TGTGCCAGTAGTACCACCCTTACCGGGTGGTACAATGAGCAGTTCTTC
TRBJ2-1 once TRBV15 . CATSRQSGSYNEQFF TGTGCCACCAGCAGACAAAGCGGGTCCTACAATGAGCAGTTCTTC
TRBJ2-7 . TRBV27 TRBD2 CASSTRLAGAYEQYF TGTGCCAGCAGTACCAGACTAGCGGGCGCCTACGAGCAGTACTTC
TRBJ2-1 . TRBV28 TRBD2 CASSFTSGSNEQFF TGTGCCAGCAGTTTTACTAGCGGGTCCAATGAGCAGTTCTTC
TRBJ2-5 once TRBV24-1 TRBD2 CATSDPGAGGGETQYF TGTGCCACCAGTGACCCAGGAGCGGGAGGAGGAGAGACCCAGTACTTC
TRBJ2-5 once TRBV28 TRBD2 CASGILLATRQETQYF TGTGCCAGCGGGATCTTACTAGCGACCCGGCAAGAGACCCAGTACTTC
TRBJ2-5 . TRBV18 TRBD2 CASSPPAGGTVEETQYF TGTGCCAGCTCACCACCCGCGGGAGGCACGGTTGAAGAGACCCAGTACTTC
TRBJ1-1 . TRBV29-1 TRBD1 CSVGTGWGTEAFF TGCAGCGTAGGGACAGGGTGGGGCACTGAAGCTTTCTTT
TRBJ1-6 . TRBV7-2 . CASSLALRGYNSPLHF TGTGCCAGCAGCTTAGCGCTTAGGGGCTATAATTCACCCCTCCACTTT
TRBJ2-7 . TRBV27 . CASTSSGEQYF TGTGCCAGCACTTCATCCGGGGAGCAGTACTTC
TRBJ2-7 . TRBV28 TRBD1 CASRTGTGRWEQYF TGTGCCAGCAGGACCGGGACAGGCCGCTGGGAGCAGTACTTC
TRBJ2-6 . TRBV2 . CASSEYPQGLIAGANVLTF TGTGCCAGCAGTGAATACCCACAGGGATTGATTGCTGGGGCCAACGTCCTGACTTTC
TRBJ1-2 . TRBV28 . CASGPGQLNYGYTF TGTGCCAGCGGCCCAGGACAGCTAAACTATGGCTACACCTTC
TRBJ2-7 . TRBV7-6 . CASSLAAAGGSYEQYF TGTGCCAGCAGCTTAGCGGCGGCAGGGGGGTCCTACGAGCAGTACTTC
TRBJ1-5 . TRBV28 TRBD1 CASSRRGLVQPQHF TGTGCCAGCAGTCGCAGGGGGCTCGTACAGCCCCAGCATTTT
TRBJ1-6 . TRBV7-9 . CASSRPGQRNNSPLHF TGTGCCAGCAGCAGGCCCGGACAGAGAAATAATTCACCCCTCCACTTT
TRBJ2-7 . TRBV28 . CASSPASWGSSSYEQYF TGTGCCAGCAGTCCTGCGTCTTGGGGCAGCAGCTCCTACGAGCAGTACTTC
TRBJ1-5 few TRBV6-5 . CASSPGLTQEPQHF TGTGCCAGCAGTCCAGGGCTCACTCAGGAGCCCCAGCATTTT